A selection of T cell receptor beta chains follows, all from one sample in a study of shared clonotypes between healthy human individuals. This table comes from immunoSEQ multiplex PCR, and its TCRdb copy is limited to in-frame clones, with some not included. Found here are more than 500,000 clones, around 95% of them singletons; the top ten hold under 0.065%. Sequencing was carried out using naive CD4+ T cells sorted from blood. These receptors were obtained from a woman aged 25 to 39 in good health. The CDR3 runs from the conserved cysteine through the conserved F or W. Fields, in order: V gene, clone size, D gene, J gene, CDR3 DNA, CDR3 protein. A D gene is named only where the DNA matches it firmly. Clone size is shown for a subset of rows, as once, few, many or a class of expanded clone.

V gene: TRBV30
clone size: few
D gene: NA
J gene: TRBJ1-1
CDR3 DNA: TGTGCCTGGAAAGGATACACTGAAGCTTTCTTT
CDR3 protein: CAWKGYTEAFF

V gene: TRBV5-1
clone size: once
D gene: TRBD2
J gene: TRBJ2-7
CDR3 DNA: TGCGCCAGCAGCTTAGGGACTAGCGAGTTCTACGAGCAGTACTTC
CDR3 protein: CASSLGTSEFYEQYF

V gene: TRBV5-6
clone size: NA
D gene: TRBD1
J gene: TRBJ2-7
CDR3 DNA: TGTGCCAGCAGCTCGCTGGGACAGAACTACGAGCAGTACTTC
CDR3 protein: CASSSLGQNYEQYF

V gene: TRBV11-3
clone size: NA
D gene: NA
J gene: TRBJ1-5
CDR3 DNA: TGTGCCAGCAGCTTTCCCGGGGCCCATCAGCCCCAGCATTTT
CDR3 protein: CASSFPGAHQPQHF

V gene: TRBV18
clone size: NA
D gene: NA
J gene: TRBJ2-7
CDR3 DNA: TGTGCCAGCTCACCACAAGGGGATACCTACGAGCAGTACTTC
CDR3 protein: CASSPQGDTYEQYF

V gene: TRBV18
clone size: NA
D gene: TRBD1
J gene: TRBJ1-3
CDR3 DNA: TGTGCCAGCTCAGCCACAGGGGAGGCTGGAAACACCATATATTTT
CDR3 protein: CASSATGEAGNTIYF

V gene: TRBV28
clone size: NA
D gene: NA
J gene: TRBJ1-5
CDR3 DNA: TGTGCCAGCAGTTCCCCCCAGGACACAACTTACAATCAGCCCCAGCATTTT
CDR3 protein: CASSSPQDTTYNQPQHF

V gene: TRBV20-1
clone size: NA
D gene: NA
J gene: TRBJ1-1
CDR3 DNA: TGCAGTGCTTTTACAGGGACCGAAGCTTTCTTT
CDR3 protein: CSAFTGTEAFF

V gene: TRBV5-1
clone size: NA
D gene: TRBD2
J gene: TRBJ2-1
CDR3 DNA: TGCGCCAGCAGGTATCCGGGACTAGCGGGAGTCAATGAGCAGTTCTTC
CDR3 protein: CASRYPGLAGVNEQFF

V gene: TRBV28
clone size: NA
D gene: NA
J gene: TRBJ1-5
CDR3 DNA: TGTGCCAGCAGTTTGCCCCAGGCTCCCATCCCGCCCCAGCATTTT
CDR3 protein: CASSLPQAPIPPQHF

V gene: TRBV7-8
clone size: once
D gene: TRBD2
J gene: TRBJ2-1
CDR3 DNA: TGTGCCAGCAGCTTTAGTAGGTCTAGCGGGGGTTACAATGAGCAGTTCTTC
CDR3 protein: CASSFSRSSGGYNEQFF

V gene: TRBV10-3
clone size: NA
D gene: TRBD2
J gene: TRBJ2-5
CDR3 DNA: TGTGCCATCAGTGAGTCATCGCGCGGGAGGGAGACCCAGTACTTC
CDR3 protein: CAISESSRGRETQYF

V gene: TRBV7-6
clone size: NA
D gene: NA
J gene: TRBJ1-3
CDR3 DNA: TGTGCCAGCAGCCAAAGCCAGGGCTCTGGAAACACCATATATTTT
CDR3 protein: CASSQSQGSGNTIYF

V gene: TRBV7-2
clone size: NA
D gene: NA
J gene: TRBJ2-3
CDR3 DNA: TGTGCCAGCAGCTTAGAACGGAAAAACACAGATACGCAGTATTTT
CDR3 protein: CASSLERKNTDTQYF

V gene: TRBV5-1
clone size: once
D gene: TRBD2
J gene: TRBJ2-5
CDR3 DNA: TGCGCCAGCAGCTTGGTAGTAGCGGGGGGGAAAGAGACCCAGTACTTC
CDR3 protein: CASSLVVAGGKETQYF

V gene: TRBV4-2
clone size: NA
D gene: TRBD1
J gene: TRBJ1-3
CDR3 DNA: TGTGCCAGCAGCCAGCAGACAGGGGCTGGCGGAAACACCATATATTTT
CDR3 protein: CASSQQTGAGGNTIYF

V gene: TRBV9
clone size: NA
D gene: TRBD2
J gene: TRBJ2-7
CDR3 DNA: TGTGCCAGCAGCGAAGACAGGGGTACTAGCGGGAGGACCTACGAGCAGTACTTC
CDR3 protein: CASSEDRGTSGRTYEQYF

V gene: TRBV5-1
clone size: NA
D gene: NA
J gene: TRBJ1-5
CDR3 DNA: TGCGCCAGCAGCTCGACCGGGACCAAAAAACACGGGCAGCCCCAGCATTTT
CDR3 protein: CASSSTGTKKHGQPQHF

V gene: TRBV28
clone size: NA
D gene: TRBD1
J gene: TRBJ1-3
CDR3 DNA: TGTGCCAGCAGTCCCCGGACAGGGGTTGGAAACACCATATATTTT
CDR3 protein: CASSPRTGVGNTIYF

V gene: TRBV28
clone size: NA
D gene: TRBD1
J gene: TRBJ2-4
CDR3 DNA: TGTGCCAGCAGTTTAACTCGGGACAGGGGGCTCAAAAACATTCAGTACTTC
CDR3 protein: CASSLTRDRGLKNIQYF

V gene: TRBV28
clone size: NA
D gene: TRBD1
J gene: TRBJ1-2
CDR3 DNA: TGTGCCAGCAGTTCCTCGGACAGGGTAGTTGGCTACACCTTC
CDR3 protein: CASSSSDRVVGYTF

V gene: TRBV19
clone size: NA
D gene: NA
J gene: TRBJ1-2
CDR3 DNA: TGTGCCAGTAGTATAGTAAAGAATTCTAACTATGGCTACACCTTC
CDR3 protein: CASSIVKNSNYGYTF

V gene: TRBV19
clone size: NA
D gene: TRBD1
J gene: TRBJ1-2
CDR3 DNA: TGTGCCAGTAGGCAGACAGGGTATGGCTACACCTTC
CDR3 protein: CASRQTGYGYTF

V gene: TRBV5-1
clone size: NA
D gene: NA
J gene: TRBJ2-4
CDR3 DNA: TGCGCCAGCAGCCCACTATTGCTAGCCAAAAACATTCAGTACTTC
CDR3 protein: CASSPLLLAKNIQYF

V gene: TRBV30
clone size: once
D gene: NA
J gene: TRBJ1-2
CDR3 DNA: TGTGCCTGGAGTCCTCCCCCCGCGGGGGATGGCTACACCTTC
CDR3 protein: CAWSPPPAGDGYTF

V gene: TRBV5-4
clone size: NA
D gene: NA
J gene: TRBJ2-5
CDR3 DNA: TGTGCCAGCAGCCAATGGGGTCGACAGCTCCAAGAGACCCAGTACTTC
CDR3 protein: CASSQWGRQLQETQYF

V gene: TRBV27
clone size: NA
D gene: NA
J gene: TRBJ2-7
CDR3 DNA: TGTGCCAGCAGACCCCATAGGGAGTACTACGAGCAGTACTTC
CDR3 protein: CASRPHREYYEQYF

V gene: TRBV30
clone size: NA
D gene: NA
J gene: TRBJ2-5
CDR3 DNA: TGTGCCTGGAGTTTTGGGGCTTCGGGAGAGACCCAGTACTTC
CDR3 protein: CAWSFGASGETQYF

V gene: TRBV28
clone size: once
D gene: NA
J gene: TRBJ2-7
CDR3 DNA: TGTGCCAGCAGCCTACAGATTTACGAGCAGTACTTC
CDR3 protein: CASSLQIYEQYF

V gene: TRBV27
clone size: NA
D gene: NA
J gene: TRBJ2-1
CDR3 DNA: TGTGCCAGCAGGACCCAAAGCTCCTACAATGAGCAGTTCTTC
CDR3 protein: CASRTQSSYNEQFF

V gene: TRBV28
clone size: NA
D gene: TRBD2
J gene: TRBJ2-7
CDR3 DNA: TGTGCCAGCACCCCATCCCCCGGACTAGCGGGGGCCCAAACCTACGAGCAGTACTTC
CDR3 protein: CASTPSPGLAGAQTYEQYF

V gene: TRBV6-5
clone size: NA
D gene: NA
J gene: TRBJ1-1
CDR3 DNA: TGTGCCAGCAGTTATTCTCACAGGGCGGCTGAAGCTTTCTTT
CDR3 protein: CASSYSHRAAEAFF

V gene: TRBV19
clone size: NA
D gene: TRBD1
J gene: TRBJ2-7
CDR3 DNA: TGTGCCAGTAGTCCTCGGACAGGGAGCTACGAGCAGTACTTC
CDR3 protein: CASSPRTGSYEQYF

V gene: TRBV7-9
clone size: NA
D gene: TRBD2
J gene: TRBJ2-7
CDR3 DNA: TGTGCCAGCAGCTTAGCAAGGAGGGTAGCGGGCCCCTACGAGCAGTACTTC
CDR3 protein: CASSLARRVAGPYEQYF

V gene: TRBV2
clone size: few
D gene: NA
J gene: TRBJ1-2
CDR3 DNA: TGTGCCAGCAGAGTAGCAGAGTCAGATGGCTACACCTTC
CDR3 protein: CASRVAESDGYTF

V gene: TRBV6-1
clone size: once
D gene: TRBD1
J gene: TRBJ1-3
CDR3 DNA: TGTGCCAGCAGTGAACGAGGACAGGTAGTAAACACCATATATTTT
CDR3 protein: CASSERGQVVNTIYF

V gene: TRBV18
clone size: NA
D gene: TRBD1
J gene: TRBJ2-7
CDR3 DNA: TGTGCCAGCTCGCTTACACCAAAGGGACAGGGTTATTACGAGCAGTACTTC
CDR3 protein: CASSLTPKGQGYYEQYF

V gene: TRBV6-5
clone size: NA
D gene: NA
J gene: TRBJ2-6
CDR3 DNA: TGTGCCAGCAGTTACTCGACCTCGGGGGCCAACGTCCTGACTTTC
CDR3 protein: CASSYSTSGANVLTF

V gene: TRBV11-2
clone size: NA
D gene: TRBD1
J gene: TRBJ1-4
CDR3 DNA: TGTGCCAGCAGCCCGACAGGGGGATCTGAAAAACTGTTTTTT
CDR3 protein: CASSPTGGSEKLFF

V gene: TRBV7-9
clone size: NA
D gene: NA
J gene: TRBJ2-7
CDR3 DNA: TGTGCCAGCAGCTTAAAGGGCGCCGGCTACGAGCAGTACTTC
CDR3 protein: CASSLKGAGYEQYF

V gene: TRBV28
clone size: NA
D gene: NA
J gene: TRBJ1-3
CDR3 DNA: TGTGCCAGCAGTCCCCATGACTCTGGAAACACCATATATTTT
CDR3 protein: CASSPHDSGNTIYF

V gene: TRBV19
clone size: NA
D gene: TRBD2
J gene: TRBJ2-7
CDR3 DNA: TGTGCCAGTAAGGGCGGGAGCTACGAGCAGTACTTC
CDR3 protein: CASKGGSYEQYF

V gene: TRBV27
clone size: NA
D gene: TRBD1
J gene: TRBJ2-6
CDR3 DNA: TGTGCCAGCAGTTTTACGAACAGGGGGCGGTCCGGGGCCAACGTCCTGACTTTC
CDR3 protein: CASSFTNRGRSGANVLTF

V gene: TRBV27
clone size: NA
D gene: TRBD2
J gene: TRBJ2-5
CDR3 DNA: TGTGCCAGCAGTTTACACGGTAGCGGGAGTGAGACCCAGTACTTC
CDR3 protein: CASSLHGSGSETQYF

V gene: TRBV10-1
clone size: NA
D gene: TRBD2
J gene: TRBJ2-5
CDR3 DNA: TGCGCCAGCAGTGAGTCGCCTAGCGGGGTGGCGGAGACCCAGTACTTC
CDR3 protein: CASSESPSGVAETQYF

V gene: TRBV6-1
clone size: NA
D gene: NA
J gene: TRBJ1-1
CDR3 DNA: TGTGCCAGCAGTGCAACAACGAACACTGAAGCTTTCTTT
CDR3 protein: CASSATTNTEAFF

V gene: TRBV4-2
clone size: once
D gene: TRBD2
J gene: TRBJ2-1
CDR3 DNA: TGTGCCAGCAGCCAAGGGCGGGAGGCCTACAATGAGCAGTTCTTC
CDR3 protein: CASSQGREAYNEQFF

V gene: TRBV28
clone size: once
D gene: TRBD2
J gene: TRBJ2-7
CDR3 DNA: TGTGCCAGCAGCCCGGGGGGAGGAACACAGCAGTACTTC
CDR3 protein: CASSPGGGTQQYF

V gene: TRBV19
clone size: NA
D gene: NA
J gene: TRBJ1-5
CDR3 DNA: TGTGCCACATACAAGGAGGGGTCTAGTCAGCCCCAGCATTTT
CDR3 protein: CATYKEGSSQPQHF

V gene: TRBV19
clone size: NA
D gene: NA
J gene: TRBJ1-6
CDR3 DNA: TGTGCCAGTACCCCGCTGGGGAACAGGTCACCCCTCCACTTT
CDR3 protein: CASTPLGNRSPLHF

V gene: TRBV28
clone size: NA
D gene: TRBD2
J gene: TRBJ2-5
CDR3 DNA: TGTGCCAGCCTAGCGGGAGTTTCAGAGACCCAGTACTTC
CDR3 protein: CASLAGVSETQYF

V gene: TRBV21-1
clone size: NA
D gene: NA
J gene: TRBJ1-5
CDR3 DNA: TGTGCCAGTGGGGACAGGGTCGGAAATCAGCCCCAGCATTTT
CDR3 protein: CASGDRVGNQPQHF

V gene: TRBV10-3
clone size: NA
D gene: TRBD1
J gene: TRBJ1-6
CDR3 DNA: TGTGCCATGGGTGGGACAGCTAATTCACCCCTCCACTTT
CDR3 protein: CAMGGTANSPLHF

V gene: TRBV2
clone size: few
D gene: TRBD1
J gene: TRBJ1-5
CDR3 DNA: TGTGCCAGCATGGACAGGGGTGGCAATCAGCCCCAGCATTTT
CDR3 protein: CASMDRGGNQPQHF

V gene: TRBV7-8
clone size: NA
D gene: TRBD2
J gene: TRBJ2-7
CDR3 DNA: TGTGCCAGCAGCTTCGGGACTAGCGGGAACTACTACGAGCAGTACTTC
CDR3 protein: CASSFGTSGNYYEQYF

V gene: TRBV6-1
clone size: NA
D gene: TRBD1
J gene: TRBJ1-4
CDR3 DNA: TGTGCCAGCAGTGAAGAAGGAGGGGGCATTGAAAAACTGTTTTTT
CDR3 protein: CASSEEGGGIEKLFF

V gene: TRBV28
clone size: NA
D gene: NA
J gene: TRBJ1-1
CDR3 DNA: TGTGCCAGCAGTCCGGGCAGGACCCTAGGCAGCACTGAAGCTTTCTTT
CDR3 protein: CASSPGRTLGSTEAFF